These 28 T cell receptor beta chains originate from one sample sequenced in a study of blood T cells in healthy people across ages. Next came a second PCR, run for about 7 to 11 cycles, which used a sample-barcoded 5' primer along with a J-beta primer mix. TCRdb redid the calling of the 5' RACE reads with MiXCR, one entry per CDR3 protein. Here the sample spans about 800,000 distinct CDR3 sequences, roughly 64% being singletons. Sample: blood. The origin of the receptors is a man aged 25 to 45 in good health.

This chain connects TRBV20-1 to TRBJ1-5; 8 nucleotides agree with TRBD1. The trim removed 2 bases at V and 4 bases at J, leaving 4 bases unmatched. Germline V CDR1 and CDR2: DFQATT, SNEGSKA (reference sequence). The CDR3 is made up of 14 amino acids. CDR3 region: CSARQGAGNQPQHF. In DNA form, the CDR3 reads TGCAGTGCTAGACAGGGGGCGGGTAATCAGCCCCAGCATTTT.

This clonotype was picked up many times. The V gene is TRBV5-1, the J gene TRBJ2-1; TRBD2 matches 8 bases. With 0 bases clipped from V and 0 bases from J, the junction kept 8 bases outside the gene matches. Germline V gene lookup returns CDR1 SGHRS and CDR2 YFSETQ. The length of the CDR3 is 18 residues. The CDR3 here is CASSLGRGALRSYNEQFF. CDR3 nucleotides: TGCGCCAGCAGCTTGGGGCGGGGGGCTCTCCGCTCCTACAATGAGCAGTTCTTC.

V and J are TRBV4-1 and TRBJ2-4; D remains ambiguous. The CDR3 has 13 amino acids. Germline CDR1 and CDR2: MGHRA and YSYEKL. Trimming removed 4 bases from V and 13 bases from J, with 17 bases in between. This CDR3 is CASSPDVGYKQYF. CDR3 nucleotides: TGCGCCAGCAGCCCCGATGTCGGCTACAAGCAGTACTTC.

The chain uses TRBV7-3 and TRBJ2-3, with 8 bases aligning to TRBD2. CDR3 length: 15 amino acids. The ends lost 4 bases at V and 2 bases at J; junction bases unmatched: 5. Germline V gene data show CDR1 as SGHTA and CDR2 as FQGTGA. The CDR3 here is CASSSLAGPTDTQYF. The CDR3 DNA reads as TGTGCCAGCAGCTCCTTAGCGGGACCCACAGATACGCAGTATTTT.

The chain carries TRBV20-1 and TRBJ2-1, with 8 bases that match TRBD2. The ends lost 5 bases at V and 4 bases at J; junction bases unmatched: 7. CDR3 size: 14 residues. The germline V gene has CDR1 DFQATT and CDR2 SNEGSKA (reference sequence). The CDR3 region is CSAGRSSGYNEQFF. The CDR3 DNA is TGCAGTGCTGGTAGGTCTAGCGGGTACAATGAGCAGTTCTTC.

This chain joins TRBV4-3 and TRBJ2-5, with D perhaps assigned TRBD1 or TRBD2 (5 bases each). Per the germline V gene, CDR1 is LGHNA and CDR2 is YSLEER. The CDR3 runs to 13 residues. V was pared by 4 bases and J by 9 bases, with 15 bases between. DNA for the CDR3: TGCGCCAGCAGCCCTGGGGGTCCCACGCCCCAGTACTTC. Amino acids: CASSPGGPTPQYF.

The rearrangement uses TRBV27 and TRBJ2-7; no clear D. The CDR3 extends over 13 amino acids. CDR1 is MNHEY and CDR2 is SMNVEV in the germline V gene (reference sequence). V lost 2 bases, J lost 2 bases, and 7 bases lay in between. As DNA, the CDR3 is TGTGCCAGCAGTTTAAAACCCGCCTACGAGCAGTACTTC. As protein: CASSLKPAYEQYF.

The chain uses TRBV20-1 and TRBJ2-3, with TRBD2 identical over 7 bases. Looked up from germline, CDR1 is DFQATT and CDR2 is SNEGSKA (reference sequence). V was clipped by 0 bases and J by 0 bases; unmatched bases: 15. This CDR3 spans 19 amino acids. The CDR3 is CSARDPLTGGPPSTDTQYF. CDR3 sequence (DNA): TGCAGTGCTAGAGATCCCCTTACGGGGGGACCCCCTAGCACAGATACGCAGTATTTT.

This clonotype has only a few counts. This chain connects TRBV4-2 to TRBJ2-5, with D perhaps matching TRBD2 (6 bases). The CDR3 loop spans 14 amino acids. Germline CDR1 reads LGHNA; CDR2 reads YNFKEQ. V was clipped by 4 bases and J by 5 bases, with 14 bases between them. In DNA form, the CDR3 reads TGTGCCAGCAGCCCGCGGGACCCCGGGGAGACCCAGTACTTC. It is translated as CASSPRDPGETQYF.

Notes on this clonotype: A read error may produce the germline difference seen at one junction end. The V and J genes are TRBV12-3 or TRBV12-4 and TRBJ2-3; 7 nucleotides line up with TRBD2. This CDR3 has 18 amino acids. The CDR3, as DNA: TGTGCCAGCAATTTATCTGTTTGGGGCAAAACTAGCGCAGATACGCAGTATTTT. Its protein product is CASNLSVWGKTSADTQYF.

This chain joins TRBV29-1 and TRBJ2-7; TRBD2 aligns across 11 bases. Germline V CDR1 and CDR2: SQVTM, ANQGSEA. This CDR3 comprises 15 residues. Trimming at V came to 3 bases and at J to 2 bases, leaving 6 bases not matched to a gene. DNA of the CDR3: TGCAGCGTTGACCTCGGGACTAGCGGAGCCTACGAGCAGTACTTC. Translated, it gives CSVDLGTSGAYEQYF.

The chain combines TRBV25-1 with TRBJ2-5; 10 bases map to TRBD1. Trimming took 8 bases from V and 8 from J; bases not matched to a gene: 11. Germline CDR1 is MGHDK and CDR2 is SYGVNS. The CDR3 runs 14 residues. The CDR3 bases are TGTGCCAGCGGATCCCCCGGGACAGGGGAAACCCAGTACTTC. It yields the protein CASGSPGTGETQYF.

In regard to this clonotype: Relative to the germline gene, one junction end is altered; a read error may explain this. The chain carries TRBV4-2 and TRBJ2-3, with 13 bases aligning to TRBD2. Germline CDR1 LGHNA, CDR2 YNFKEQ. This CDR3 spans 18 amino acids. Written as DNA, the CDR3 is TGTGCCTGCAGCCAGAGGACTAGCGGGAGTGGGGGCACAGATACGCAGTATTTT. Protein product: CACSQRTSGSGGTDTQYF.

This clonotype was counted many times. A junction boundary mismatches the germline segment, possibly from a read error. The V gene is TRBV7-2, the J gene TRBJ2-7; weak D call: TRBD2 (5 bases). CDR1 and CDR2 from the germline V gene are SGHTA and FQGNSA. The CDR3 loop spans 13 amino acids. DNA for the CDR3: TGTGCCAGCAGCGTAGCGCGGTACTACGAGCAGTACTTC. It translates to CASSVARYYEQYF.

This clonotype was counted once. J is TRBJ2-1 and V is TRBV15; D unclear. In germline, CDR1 is LNHNV, CDR2 YYDKDF (reference sequence). This CDR3 spans 12 amino acids. With 4 bases removed from V and 4 bases from J, the gap between germline ends came to 5 bases. The CDR3 protein is CATSTHYNEQFF. CDR3 DNA sequence: TGTGCCACCAGCACGCATTACAATGAGCAGTTCTTC.

This clonotype was detected a few times. The CDR3 loop is CSASVGQSFDEQYF. The CDR3 DNA sequence: TGCAGCGCCTCGGTTGGACAGTCTTTCGACGAGCAGTACTTC. This sequence joins TRBV29-1 and TRBJ2-7; a weak D match, TRBD1 (6 bases). The CDR3 extends over 14 amino acids. V shed 7 bases and J shed 5 bases, with 21 bases lying between them. Germline V lookup: CDR1 SQVTM, CDR2 ANQGSEA.

The rearrangement joins TRBV28 to TRBJ1-2; D ambiguous. The V end lost 7 bases, the J end lost 8 bases, and 17 bases lay between the germline ends. Germline lookup yields CDR1 MDHEN and CDR2 SYDVKM. The CDR3 contains 13 residues. The CDR3 nucleotides read TGTGCCAGCACCGCCCGTGATAGGTCGGGCTACACCTTC. It encodes CASTARDRSGYTF.

With respect to this clonotype: A single base separates this from a much larger clone, so it may be a read error. This chain links TRBV10-3 with TRBJ2-7, with 12 bases fitting TRBD2. J gave up 7 bases and V 5 bases, and 12 bases lay outside the gene matches. The CDR3 has 16 amino acids. Germline values: CDR1 ENHRY, CDR2 SYGVKD. As DNA, the CDR3 is TGTGCCATCAGTCAACTAGCGGGGGGCACAGTATATGAGCAGTACTTC. This translates into CAISQLAGGTVYEQYF.

V usage is TRBV6-6 and J usage is TRBJ2-7; D is unresolved. The ends were cut back, 2 bases at V and 5 bases at J, with 7 bases in the middle. The CDR3 sequence is 12 residues long. Germline assignment: CDR1 MNHNY and CDR2 SVGAGI (reference sequence). The CDR3 DNA follows: TGTGCCAGCAGTTACAGGGCCCACGAGCAGTACTTC. This sequence encodes CASSYRAHEQYF.

This chain uses TRBV5-1 with TRBJ2-2; D is possibly TRBD2 (6 bases). Germline loops: CDR1 SGHRS, CDR2 YFSETQ. The CDR3 has 17 amino acids. V lost 2 bases to trimming and J lost 0 bases, with 14 bases between them. This CDR3 reads CASSFPVREPNTGELFF. The CDR3 nucleotides are TGCGCCAGCAGCTTTCCAGTCCGGGAGCCGAACACCGGGGAGCTGTTTTTT. Complete variable domain (other parts from reference TRBV5-1 and TRBJ2-2): KAGVTQTPRYLIKTRGQQVTLSCSPISGHRSVSWYQQTPGQGLQFLFEYFSETQRNKGNFPGRFSGRQFSNSRSEMNVSTLELGDSALYLCASSFPVREPNTGELFFGEGSRLTVL.

This clonotype occurred once. The V and J genes are TRBV18 and TRBJ2-7; D uncertain. Trimming removed 1 base at V and 2 bases at J, with 6 bases between. This CDR3 has 13 amino acids. The germline V gene encodes CDR1 KGHSH and CDR2 LQKENI. CDR3 sequence: CASSPLEAYEQYF. The CDR3 nucleotides are TGTGCCAGCTCACCACTGGAAGCCTACGAGCAGTACTTC. Complete variable domain (other parts from reference TRBV18 and TRBJ2-7): NAGVMQNPRHLVRRRGQEARLRCSPMKGHSHVYWYRQLPEEGLKFMVYLQKENIIDESGMPKERFSAEFPKEGPSILRIQQVVRGDSAAYFCASSPLEAYEQYFGPGTRLTVT.

The V gene is TRBV7-2, the J gene TRBJ2-5; 8 bases match TRBD1. The V and J ends lost 2 bases and 6 bases, in that order; junction bases with no gene match: 11. This CDR3 is 16 amino acids long. The V gene's germline CDR1 is SGHTA and CDR2 FQGNSA. CDR3 DNA: TGTGCCAGCAGCTTAAGGGGGGACAGGTCGGTTCAGACCCAGTACTTC. This codes for CASSLRGDRSVQTQYF.

The table lists this clonotype with a count of one. V and J are TRBV6-4 and TRBJ1-2; 8 bases are a match to TRBD1. Germline V gives CDR1 MRHNA, CDR2 SNTAGT. V was pared by 5 bases and J by 7 bases, with 6 bases of the junction left unmatched. The CDR3 loop spans 13 amino acids. The CDR3 loop reads CASSSGQGSGYTF. In nucleotides, the CDR3 is TGTGCCAGCAGTAGCGGACAGGGCAGTGGCTACACCTTC.

This chain links TRBV12-3 or TRBV12-4 with TRBJ1-2; TRBD1 matches 7 bases. The CDR3 consists of 12 residues. V trimming: 6 bases; J trimming: 4 bases; junction bases outside the gene matches: 2. The CDR3 nucleotides read TGTGCCAGCAGGGGACAGTCCTATGGCTACACCTTC. Translating gives CASRGQSYGYTF.

The chain is built from TRBV7-2 and TRBJ2-7; TRBD2 agrees at 10 bases. Per germline, CDR1 SGHTA and CDR2 FQGNSA. The CDR3 runs 17 residues. V lost 1 base to trimming and J lost 5 bases; unmatched junction nucleotides: 11. Here the CDR3 DNA reads TGTGCCAGCAGCTTAGACTCTAGCGGGAGTAGCCTCGACGAGCAGTACTTC. The encoded protein is CASSLDSSGSSLDEQYF.

This clonotype was seen a few times. V is TRBV20-1 and J is TRBJ2-7; D unclear. Germline loops: CDR1 DFQATT, CDR2 SNEGSKA (reference sequence). This CDR3 comprises 14 residues. V lost 2 bases and J lost 2, with 13 bases in between. The CDR3 loop reads CSARSFGSPYEQYF. The CDR3, as DNA: TGCAGTGCTAGATCTTTTGGCAGCCCCTACGAGCAGTACTTC.

On this clonotype itself: Relative to the germline gene, one junction end is altered; a read error may explain this. The chain employs TRBV7-9 and TRBJ2-7, with D tentatively TRBD2 (5 bases). This CDR3 contains 13 residues. In germline, CDR1 is SEHNR, CDR2 FQNEAQ (reference sequence). CDR3 in DNA: TGTGCCAGCAACTTAGGAGGTTCGGGGGAGCAGTACTTC. Protein sequence: CASNLGGSGEQYF. The variable domain in full, with the rest retrieved from reference TRBV7-9 and TRBJ2-7, is DTGVSQNPRHKITKRGQNVTFRCDPISEHNRLYWYRQTLGQGPEFLTYFQNEAQLEKSRLLSDRFSAERPKGSFSTLEIQRTEQGDSAMYLCASNLGGSGEQYFGPGTRLTVT.

The genes are TRBV7-9 and TRBJ2-2; TRBD2 agrees at 7 bases. V shed 6 bases, J shed 1 base, and the junction held 2 bases outside the gene matches. The CDR3 runs 14 residues. Germline lookup yields CDR1 SEHNR and CDR2 FQNEAQ (reference sequence). In DNA, the CDR3 is TGTGCCAGCAGGCTAGCGGAGAACACCGGGGAGCTGTTTTTT. Encoded protein: CASRLAENTGELFF.